This TCR beta chain derives from a study of beta chain features in type 1 diabetes. TCRB transcripts that were expressed got sequenced, as all of the isolated RNA had been reverse transcribed. Sequencing was performed with immunoSEQ multiplex PCR; in TCRdb, only in-frame clones are kept and a portion is missing. The repertoire holds about 150,000 clones, with 7.5% to 10% as singletons. It was via CD45RO/CCR7/CD25/CD127/CD95/CD27 that CD4+ naive, central memory, regulatory and stem cell-like memory cells were sorted. The CDR3 runs to 14 residues. CDR1 is LNHDA, CDR2 SQIVND, per germline (reference sequence). V lost 4 bases to trimming and J lost 4 bases, with 12 bases between them.

This sequence joins TRBV19 and TRBJ2-3, with a weak D call TRBD2 (5 bases). The sample comprised central memory CD4+ T cells from blood. The TCR sequence derives from a man aged 18 to 35 in good health. The CDR3, as DNA: TGTGCCAGTAGTACGCTAATGAGGGCAGATACGCAGTATTTT. Its protein product is CASSTLMRADTQYF.